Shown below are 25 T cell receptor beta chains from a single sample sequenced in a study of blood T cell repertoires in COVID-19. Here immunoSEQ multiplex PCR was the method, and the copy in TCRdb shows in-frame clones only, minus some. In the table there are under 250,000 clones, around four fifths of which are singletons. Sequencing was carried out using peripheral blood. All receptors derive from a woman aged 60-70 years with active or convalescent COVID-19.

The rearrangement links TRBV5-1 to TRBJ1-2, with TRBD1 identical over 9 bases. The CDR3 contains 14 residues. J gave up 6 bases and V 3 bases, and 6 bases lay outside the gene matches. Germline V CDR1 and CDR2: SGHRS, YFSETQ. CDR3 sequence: CASSWEGQGDGYTF. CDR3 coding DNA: TGCGCCAGCAGCTGGGAGGGACAGGGCGATGGCTACACCTTC.

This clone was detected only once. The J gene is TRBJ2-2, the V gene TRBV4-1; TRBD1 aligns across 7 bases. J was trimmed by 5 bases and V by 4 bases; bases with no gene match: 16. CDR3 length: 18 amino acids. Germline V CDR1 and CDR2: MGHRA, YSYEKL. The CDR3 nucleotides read TGCGCCAGCAGCCCATTCGGGACAGTAACGCGAACAACCGGGGAGCTGTTTTTT. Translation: CASSPFGTVTRTTGELFF.

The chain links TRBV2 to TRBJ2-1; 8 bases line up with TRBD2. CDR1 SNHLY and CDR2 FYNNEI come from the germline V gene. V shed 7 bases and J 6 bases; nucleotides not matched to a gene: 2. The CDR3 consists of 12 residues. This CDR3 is CASTSGSNEQFF. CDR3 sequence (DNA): TGTGCCAGCACAAGCGGGAGCAATGAGCAGTTCTTC. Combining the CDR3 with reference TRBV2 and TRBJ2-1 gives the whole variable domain EPEVTQTPSHQVTQMGQEVILRCVPISNHLYFYWYRQILGQKVEFLVSFYNNEISEKSEIFDDQFSVERPDGSNFTLKIRSTKLEDSAMYFCASTSGSNEQFFGPGTRLTVL.

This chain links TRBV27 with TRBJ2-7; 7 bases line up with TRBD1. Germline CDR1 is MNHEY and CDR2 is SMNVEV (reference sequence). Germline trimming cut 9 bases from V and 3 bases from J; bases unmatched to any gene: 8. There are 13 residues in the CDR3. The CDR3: CASHRGPDYEQYF. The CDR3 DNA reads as TGTGCCAGTCACAGGGGCCCCGACTACGAGCAGTACTTC.

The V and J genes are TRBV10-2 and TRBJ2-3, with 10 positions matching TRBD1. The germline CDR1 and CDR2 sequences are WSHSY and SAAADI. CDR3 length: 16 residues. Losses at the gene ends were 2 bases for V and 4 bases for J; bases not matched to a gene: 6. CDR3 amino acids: CASSEPRDRGADTQYF. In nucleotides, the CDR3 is TGCGCCAGCAGTGAGCCCCGGGACAGGGGTGCAGATACGCAGTATTTT.

DNA for the CDR3: TGTGCCAGTAGTCTCGGGACTGTCTACAATGAGCAGTTCTTC. Residues: CASSLGTVYNEQFF. The chain has TRBV19 and TRBJ2-1; maybe TRBD2 (6 bases). Trimming left V 5 bases short and J 3 bases short, with 11 bases between. Per the germline V gene, CDR1 is LNHDA and CDR2 is SQIVND (reference sequence). The CDR3 is made up of 14 amino acids.

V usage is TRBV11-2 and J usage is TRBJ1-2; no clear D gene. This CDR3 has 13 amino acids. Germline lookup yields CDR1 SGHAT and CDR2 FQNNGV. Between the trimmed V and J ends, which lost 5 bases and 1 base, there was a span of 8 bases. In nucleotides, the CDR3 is TGTGCCAGCAGCCCCGGGAATAACTATGGCTACACCTTC. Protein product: CASSPGNNYGYTF.

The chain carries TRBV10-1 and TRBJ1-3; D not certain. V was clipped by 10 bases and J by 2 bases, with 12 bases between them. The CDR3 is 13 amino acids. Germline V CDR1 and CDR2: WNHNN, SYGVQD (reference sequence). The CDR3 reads CANRGSPGNTIYF. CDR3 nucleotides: TGCGCCAACCGCGGATCGCCTGGAAACACCATATATTTT.

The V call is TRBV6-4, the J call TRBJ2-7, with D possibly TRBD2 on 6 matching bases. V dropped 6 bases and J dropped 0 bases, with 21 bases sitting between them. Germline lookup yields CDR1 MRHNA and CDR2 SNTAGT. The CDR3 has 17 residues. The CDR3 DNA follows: TGTGCCAGCAGAGTCACCCTACTAGCTAAAAGCTCCTACGAGCAGTACGTC. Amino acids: CASRVTLLAKSSYEQYV.

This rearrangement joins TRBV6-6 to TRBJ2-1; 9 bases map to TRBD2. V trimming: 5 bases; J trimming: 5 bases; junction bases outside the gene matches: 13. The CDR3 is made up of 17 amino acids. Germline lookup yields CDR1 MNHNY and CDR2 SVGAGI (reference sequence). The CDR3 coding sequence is TGTGCCAGCAGTCCGCGAGGCGGGAGGGCCCACCACAATGAGCAGTTCTTC. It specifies CASSPRGGRAHHNEQFF.

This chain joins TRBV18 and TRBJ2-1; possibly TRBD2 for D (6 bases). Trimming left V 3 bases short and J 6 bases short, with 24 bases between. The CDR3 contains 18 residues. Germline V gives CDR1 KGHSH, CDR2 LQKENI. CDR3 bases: TGTGCCAGCTCACCTCAAAACCCGAGCGGGCCGCGGGCCAATGAGCAGTTCTTC. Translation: CASSPQNPSGPRANEQFF.

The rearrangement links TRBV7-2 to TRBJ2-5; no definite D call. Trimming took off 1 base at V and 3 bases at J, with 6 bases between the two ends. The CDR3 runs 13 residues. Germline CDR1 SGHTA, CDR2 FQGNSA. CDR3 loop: CASSLGPEETQYF. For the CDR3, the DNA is TGTGCCAGCAGCTTAGGTCCGGAAGAGACCCAGTACTTC.

The CDR3, as DNA: TGCAGCGTTGGAGGGACAGACAATCAGCCCCAGCATTTT. It codes for CSVGGTDNQPQHF. The rearrangement links TRBV29-1 to TRBJ1-5; 7 nucleotides align to TRBD1. This CDR3 contains 13 residues. V trimming: 4 bases; J trimming: 3 bases; junction bases outside the gene matches: 3. Germline V gene lookup returns CDR1 SQVTM and CDR2 ANQGSEA.

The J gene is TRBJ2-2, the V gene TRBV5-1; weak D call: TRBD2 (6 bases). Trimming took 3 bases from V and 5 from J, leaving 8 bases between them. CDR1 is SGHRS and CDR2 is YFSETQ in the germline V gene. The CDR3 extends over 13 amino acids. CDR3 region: CASSSEGTGELFF. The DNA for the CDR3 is TGCGCCAGCAGCTCGGAGGGGACCGGGGAGCTGTTTTTT.

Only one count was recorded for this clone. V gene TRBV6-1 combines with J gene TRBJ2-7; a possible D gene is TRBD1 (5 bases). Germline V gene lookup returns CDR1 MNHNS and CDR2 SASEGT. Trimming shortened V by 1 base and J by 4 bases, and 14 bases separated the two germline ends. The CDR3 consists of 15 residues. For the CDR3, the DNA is TGTGCCAGCAGTGAAGGGCTAACAGGACAATACGAGCAGTACGTC. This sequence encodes CASSEGLTGQYEQYV.

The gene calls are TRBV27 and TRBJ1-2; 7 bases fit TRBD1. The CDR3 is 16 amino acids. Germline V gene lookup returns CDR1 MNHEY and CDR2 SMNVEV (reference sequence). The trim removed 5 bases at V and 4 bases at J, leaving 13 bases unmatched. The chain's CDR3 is CASSPLPGQNSYGYTF. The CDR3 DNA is TGTGCCAGCAGTCCACTCCCGGGACAGAATTCCTATGGCTACACCTTC.

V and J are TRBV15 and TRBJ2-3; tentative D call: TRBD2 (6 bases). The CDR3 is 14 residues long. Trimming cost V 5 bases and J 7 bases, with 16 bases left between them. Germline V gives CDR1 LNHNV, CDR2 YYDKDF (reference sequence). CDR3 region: CATSPIRGGNTQYF. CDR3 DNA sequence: TGTGCCACCAGCCCAATTCGGGGCGGGAATACGCAGTATTTT.

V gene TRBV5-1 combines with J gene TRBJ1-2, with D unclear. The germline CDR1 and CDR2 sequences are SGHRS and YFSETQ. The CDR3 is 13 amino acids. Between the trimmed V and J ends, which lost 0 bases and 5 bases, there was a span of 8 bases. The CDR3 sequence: CASSLGAGYGYTF. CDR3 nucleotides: TGCGCCAGCAGCTTGGGTGCGGGGTATGGCTACACCTTC.

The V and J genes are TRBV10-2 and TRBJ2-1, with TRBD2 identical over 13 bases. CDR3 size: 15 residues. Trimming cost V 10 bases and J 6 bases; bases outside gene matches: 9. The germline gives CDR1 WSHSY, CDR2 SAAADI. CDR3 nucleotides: TGCGCCATCAGACTAGCGGGGGGCTCGGGCAATGAGCAGTTCTTC. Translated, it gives CAIRLAGGSGNEQFF.

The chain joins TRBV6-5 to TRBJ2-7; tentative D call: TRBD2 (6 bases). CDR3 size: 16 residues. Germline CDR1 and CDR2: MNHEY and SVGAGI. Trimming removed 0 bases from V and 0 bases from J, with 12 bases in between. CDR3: CASSYSAGPLSYEQYF. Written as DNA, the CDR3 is TGTGCCAGCAGTTACTCGGCGGGGCCACTCTCCTACGAGCAGTACTTC.

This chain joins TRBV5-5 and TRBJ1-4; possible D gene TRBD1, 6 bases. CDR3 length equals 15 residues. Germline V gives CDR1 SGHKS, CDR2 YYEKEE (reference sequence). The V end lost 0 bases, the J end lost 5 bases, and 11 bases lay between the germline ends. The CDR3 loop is CASSLATGTNEKLFF. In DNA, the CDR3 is TGTGCCAGCAGCTTGGCCACAGGGACAAATGAAAAACTGTTTTTT. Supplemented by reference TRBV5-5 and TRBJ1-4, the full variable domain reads DAGVTQSPTHLIKTRGQQVTLRCSPISGHKSVSWYQQVLGQGPQFIFQYYEKEERGRGNFPDRFSARQFPNYSSELNVNALLLGDSALYLCASSLATGTNEKLFFGSGTQLSVL.

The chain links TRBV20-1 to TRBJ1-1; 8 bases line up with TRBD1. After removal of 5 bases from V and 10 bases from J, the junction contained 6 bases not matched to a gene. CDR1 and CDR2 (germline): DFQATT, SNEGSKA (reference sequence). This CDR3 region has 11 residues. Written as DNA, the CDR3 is TGCAGTGCTGCCAGGGGGCTGGGAGCTTTCTTT. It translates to CSAARGLGAFF.

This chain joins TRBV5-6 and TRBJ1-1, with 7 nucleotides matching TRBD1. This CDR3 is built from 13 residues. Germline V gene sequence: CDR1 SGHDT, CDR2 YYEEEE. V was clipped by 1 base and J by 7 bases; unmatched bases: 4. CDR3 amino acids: CASSLTGVGEAFF. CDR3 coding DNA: TGTGCCAGCAGCTTGACAGGGGTTGGTGAAGCTTTCTTT.

CDR3 region: CASSPDRPSGTDTQYF. In nucleotides, the CDR3 is TGTGCCAGCTCACCCGACAGGCCTTCAGGCACAGATACGCAGTATTTT. This chain uses TRBV18 with TRBJ2-3, with D tentatively TRBD1 (6 bases). V was pared by 3 bases and J by 1 base, with 14 bases between. Germline V gene lookup returns CDR1 KGHSH and CDR2 LQKENI. CDR3 length: 16 residues.

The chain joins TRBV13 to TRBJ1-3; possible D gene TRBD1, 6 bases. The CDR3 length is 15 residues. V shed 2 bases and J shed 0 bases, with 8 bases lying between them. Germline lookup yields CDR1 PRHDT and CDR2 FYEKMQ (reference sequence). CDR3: CASSLQGLSGNTIYF. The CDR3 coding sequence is TGTGCCAGCAGCTTACAGGGGCTCTCTGGAAACACCATATATTTT. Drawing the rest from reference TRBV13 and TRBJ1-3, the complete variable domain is AAGVIQSPRHLIKEKRETATLKCYPIPRHDTVYWYQQGPGQDPQFLISFYEKMQSDKGSIPDRFSAQQFSDYHSELNMSSLELGDSALYFCASSLQGLSGNTIYFGEGSWLTVV.